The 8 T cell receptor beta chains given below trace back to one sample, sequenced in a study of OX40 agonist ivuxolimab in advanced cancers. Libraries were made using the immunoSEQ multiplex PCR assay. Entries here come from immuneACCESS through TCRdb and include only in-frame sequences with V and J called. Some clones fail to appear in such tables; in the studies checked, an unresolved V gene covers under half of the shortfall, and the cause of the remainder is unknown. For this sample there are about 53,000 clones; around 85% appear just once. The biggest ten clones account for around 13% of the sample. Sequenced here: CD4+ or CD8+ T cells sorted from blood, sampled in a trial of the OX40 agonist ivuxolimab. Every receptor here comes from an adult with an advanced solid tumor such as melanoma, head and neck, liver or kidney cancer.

The CDR3 loop reads CAISGSGANVLTF. CDR3 DNA: TGTGCCATCAGTGGTTCTGGGGCCAACGTCCTGACTTTC. This chain uses TRBV10-3 with TRBJ2-6; no reliable D call. Germline lookup yields CDR1 ENHRY and CDR2 SYGVKD. The CDR3 runs 13 residues. The V end lost 4 bases, the J end lost 1 base, and 2 bases lay between the germline ends.

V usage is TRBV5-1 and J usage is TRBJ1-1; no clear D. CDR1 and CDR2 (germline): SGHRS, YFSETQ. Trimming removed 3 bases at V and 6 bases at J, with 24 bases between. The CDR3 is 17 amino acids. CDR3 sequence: CASSSTHQAGLTPEAFF. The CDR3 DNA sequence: TGCGCCAGCAGCTCGACCCACCAGGCGGGTCTGACCCCTGAAGCTTTCTTT.

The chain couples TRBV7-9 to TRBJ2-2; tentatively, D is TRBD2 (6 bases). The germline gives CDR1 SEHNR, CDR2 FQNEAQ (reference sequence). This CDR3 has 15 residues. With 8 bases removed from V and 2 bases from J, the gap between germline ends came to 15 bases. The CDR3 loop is CASPPPGANTGELFF. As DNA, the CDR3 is TGTGCCAGCCCCCCGCCGGGAGCTAACACCGGGGAGCTGTTTTTT.

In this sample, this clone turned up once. CDR3: CASSTGTGVGYEQYF. CDR3 nucleotides: TGTGCCAGTAGTACCGGGACCGGGGTGGGATACGAGCAGTACTTC. The rearrangement uses TRBV19 and TRBJ2-7; the D gene could be TRBD1 or TRBD2 (5 bases each). Per the germline V gene, CDR1 is LNHDA and CDR2 is SQIVND (reference sequence). Trimming cost V 4 bases and J 4 bases, with 17 bases left between them. The CDR3 spans 15 residues.

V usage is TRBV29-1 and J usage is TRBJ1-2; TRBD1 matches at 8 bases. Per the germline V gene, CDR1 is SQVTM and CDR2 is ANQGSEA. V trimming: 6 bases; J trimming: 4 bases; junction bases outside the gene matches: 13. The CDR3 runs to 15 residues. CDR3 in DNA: TGCAGCGTCTCAAGAACAGGGGGGGACGGCTATGGCTACACCTTC. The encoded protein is CSVSRTGGDGYGYTF.

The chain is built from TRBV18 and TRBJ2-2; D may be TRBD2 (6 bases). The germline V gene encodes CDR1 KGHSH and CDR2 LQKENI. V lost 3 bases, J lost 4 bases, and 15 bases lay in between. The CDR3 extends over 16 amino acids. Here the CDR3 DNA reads TGTGCCAGCTCACCCCGGGGGTCTACTCCCACCGGGGAGCTGTTTTTT. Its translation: CASSPRGSTPTGELFF.

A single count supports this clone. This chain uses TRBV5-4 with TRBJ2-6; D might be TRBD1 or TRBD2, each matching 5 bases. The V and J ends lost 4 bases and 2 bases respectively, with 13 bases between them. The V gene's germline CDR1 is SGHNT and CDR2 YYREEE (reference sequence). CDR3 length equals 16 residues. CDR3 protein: CASSPQLGAGANVLTF. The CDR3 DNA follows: TGTGCCAGCAGCCCCCAGTTGGGGGCTGGGGCCAACGTCCTGACTTTC.

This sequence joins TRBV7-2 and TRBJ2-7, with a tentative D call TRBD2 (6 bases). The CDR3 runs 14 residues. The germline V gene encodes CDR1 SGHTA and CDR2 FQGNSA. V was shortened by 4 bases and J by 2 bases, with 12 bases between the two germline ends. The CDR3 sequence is CASSSNSGPYEQYF. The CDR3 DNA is TGTGCCAGCAGCTCCAATAGCGGCCCCTACGAGCAGTACTTC.